The next 23 T cell receptor beta chains were all read from a single sample in a study of CD8 T cells in Susac syndrome. A quantity of about 0.5 to 1 ug RNA underwent reverse transcription using random hexamers. One entry per CDR3 protein, called by TCRdb with MiXCR from the immunoSEQ multiplex PCR reads. The data contain around 160,000 distinct CDR3 sequences, around 94% of them singletons. The sample comprised CD4+ T cells from PBMCs. Every receptor here comes from a human donor in good health.

J is TRBJ2-7 and V is TRBV3-1; 9 bases fit TRBD2. Germline lookup yields CDR1 LGHDT and CDR2 YNNKEL (reference sequence). CDR3 length: 15 amino acids. V was pared by 4 bases and J by 4 bases, with 8 bases of the junction left unmatched. The CDR3 nucleotides are TGTGCCAGCAGCCCGGCGGTAGCGGGGGTTTACGAGCAGTACTTC. Protein product: CASSPAVAGVYEQYF.

The CDR3: CASSLGQGNYEQYF. CDR3 coding DNA: TGTGCCAGCAGCTTGGGACAGGGAAACTACGAGCAGTACTTC. The chain recombines TRBV5-6 with TRBJ2-7; 7 bases line up with TRBD1. Germline CDR1 and CDR2: SGHDT and YYEEEE. The CDR3 runs to 14 residues. V was clipped by 0 bases and J by 3 bases; unmatched bases: 3. Together with reference TRBV5-6 and TRBJ2-7, the CDR3 gives the full variable domain: DAGVTQSPTHLIKTRGQQVTLRCSPKSGHDTVSWYQQALGQGPQFIFQYYEEEERQRGNFPDRFSGHQFPNYSSELNVNALLLGDSALYLCASSLGQGNYEQYFGPGTRLTVT.

V and J are TRBV3-1 and TRBJ2-7; D call uncertain. The CDR3 runs 12 residues. Per the germline V gene, CDR1 is LGHDT and CDR2 is YNNKEL (reference sequence). The germline V and J ends were trimmed by 1 base and 2 bases, with 3 bases remaining between them. The CDR3 region is CASSQAAYEQYF. For the CDR3, the DNA is TGTGCCAGCAGCCAAGCGGCCTACGAGCAGTACTTC.

The chain employs TRBV7-9 and TRBJ2-5; 9 nucleotides match TRBD1. The trim removed 5 bases at V and 2 bases at J, leaving 3 bases unmatched. Germline loops: CDR1 SEHNR, CDR2 FQNEAQ (reference sequence). The CDR3 covers 14 residues. The CDR3 DNA sequence: TGTGCCAGCAGCGCTGGGACAGGGCAAGAGACCCAGTACTTC. Protein: CASSAGTGQETQYF.

CDR3 loop: CASSPRQGSYEQYF. CDR3 DNA: TGTGCCAGTAGTCCCCGACAGGGCAGCTACGAGCAGTACTTC. V is TRBV19 and J is TRBJ2-7, with 7 nucleotides matching TRBD1. The ends lost 5 bases at V and 3 bases at J; junction bases unmatched: 7. The CDR3 covers 14 residues. CDR1 is LNHDA and CDR2 is SQIVND in the germline V gene (reference sequence).

The table lists this clonotype with a count of one. At one of its ends the junction is not consistent with the germline gene, which may arise from a read error. The chain has TRBV7-7 and TRBJ2-1; D is possibly TRBD1 (6 bases). CDR1 SSHAT and CDR2 FNYEAQ come from the germline V gene (reference sequence). This CDR3 region has 15 residues. For the CDR3, the DNA is TGTGCTAGCAGCGAGGGACAAGGGTCCTTTAATGAGCAGTTCTTC. Its protein product is CASSEGQGSFNEQFF.

This chain uses TRBV6-6 with TRBJ2-1; possible D gene TRBD1, 6 bases. This CDR3 contains 11 residues. Trimming shortened V by 7 bases and J by 5 bases, and 6 bases separated the two germline ends. Germline CDR1 reads MNHNY; CDR2 reads SVGAGI (reference sequence). The CDR3 loop reads CASTGDNEQFF. The CDR3 nucleotides read TGTGCCAGCACAGGGGACAATGAGCAGTTCTTC.

V is TRBV4-1 and J is TRBJ2-2; a weak D match, TRBD2 (6 bases). With 4 bases removed from V and 6 bases from J, the gap between germline ends came to 9 bases. This CDR3 is built from 13 residues. Germline values: CDR1 MGHRA, CDR2 YSYEKL. DNA for the CDR3: TGCGCCAGCAGCCTCAGGGAGGCCGGGGAGCTGTTTTTT. Amino acids: CASSLREAGELFF.

The chain links TRBV20-1 to TRBJ1-1; possibly TRBD1 for D (5 bases). Trimming stripped 0 bases from V and 4 bases from J, with 24 bases between. This CDR3 has 18 amino acids. CDR1 is DFQATT and CDR2 is SNEGSKA in the germline V gene (reference sequence). The CDR3 DNA reads TGCAGTGCTAGAGATGCGGGACGGCAGGGCGCGGGTAGCACTGAAGCTTTCTTT. Protein sequence: CSARDAGRQGAGSTEAFF.

The chain has TRBV3-1 and TRBJ1-2, with TRBD1 matching over 8 bases. Unmatched junction bases numbered 7, after V lost 2 bases and J lost 14 bases. Germline CDR1 reads LGHDT; CDR2 reads YNNKEL (reference sequence). This CDR3 is built from 12 residues. CDR3: CASSQPGQGETF. The CDR3 DNA reads TGTGCCAGCAGCCAACCAGGACAGGGCGAAACCTTC.

The table lists this clonotype with a count of one. The V call is TRBV7-2, the J call TRBJ2-7; D remains unclear. Germline CDR1 is SGHTA and CDR2 is FQGNSA. Trimming removed 5 bases from V and 4 bases from J, with 15 bases in between. The CDR3 consists of 14 residues. This CDR3 is CASSPGRGAYEQYF. The CDR3 DNA is TGTGCCAGCAGCCCCGGTCGAGGAGCGTACGAGCAGTACTTC.

The V gene is TRBV27, the J gene TRBJ1-5; TRBD1 aligns across 12 bases. The V and J ends lost 6 bases and 7 bases, in that order; junction bases with no gene match: 1. CDR3 length equals 13 residues. In germline, CDR1 is MNHEY, CDR2 SMNVEV (reference sequence). CDR3 bases: TGTGCCAGCAGGGGGACAGGGGGCCAGCCCCAGCATTTT. The encoded protein is CASRGTGGQPQHF.

This rearrangement joins TRBV9 to TRBJ1-3; weak D call: TRBD1 (5 bases). The CDR3 is made up of 15 amino acids. Between the trimmed V and J ends, which lost 4 bases and 3 bases, there was a span of 14 bases. Germline CDR1 reads SGDLS; CDR2 reads YYNGEE. CDR3 nucleotide sequence: TGTGCCAGCAGCCAACGTGGGGGAGATGGAAACACCATATATTTT. This sequence encodes CASSQRGGDGNTIYF.

The chain uses TRBV18 and TRBJ2-5; D is ambiguous. V lost 1 base, J lost 3 bases, and 9 bases lay in between. Germline V lookup: CDR1 KGHSH, CDR2 LQKENI. This CDR3 contains 14 residues. The CDR3 DNA sequence: TGTGCCAGCTCACCACTGGGCAGAAAAGAGACCCAGTACTTC. It specifies CASSPLGRKETQYF.

This clonotype occurred once. The genes are TRBV4-2 and TRBJ2-7, with D perhaps matching TRBD2 (6 bases). Germline CDR1 LGHNA, CDR2 YNFKEQ. With 4 bases removed from V and 4 bases from J, the gap between germline ends came to 17 bases. The CDR3 covers 15 residues. This CDR3 reads CASSPILAGSYEQYF. In DNA form, the CDR3 reads TGTGCCAGCAGCCCCATACTAGCCGGCTCGTACGAGCAGTACTTC.

The CDR3 sequence is CASSTAGETQYF. CDR3 nucleotide sequence: TGTGCCAGCAGCACCGCAGGGGAGACCCAGTACTTC. The J gene is TRBJ2-5, the V gene TRBV7-9; D is perhaps TRBD1 (5 bases). Per germline, CDR1 SEHNR and CDR2 FQNEAQ (reference sequence). The CDR3 is 12 residues long. V was shortened by 5 bases and J by 5 bases, with 9 bases between the two germline ends. Supplemented by reference TRBV7-9 and TRBJ2-5, the full variable domain reads DTGVSQNPRHKITKRGQNVTFRCDPISEHNRLYWYRQTLGQGPEFLTYFQNEAQLEKSRLLSDRFSAERPKGSFSTLEIQRTEQGDSAMYLCASSTAGETQYFGPGTRLLVL.

V and J are TRBV5-4 and TRBJ1-6; TRBD1 matches at 8 bases. The CDR3 extends over 15 amino acids. The germline V gene encodes CDR1 SGHNT and CDR2 YYREEE (reference sequence). Losses at the gene ends were 3 bases for V and 5 bases for J; bases not matched to a gene: 4. The CDR3, as DNA: TGTGCCAGCAGCTGGAAGGACAGGGATAATTCACCCCTCCACTTT. It translates to CASSWKDRDNSPLHF.

The sample holds one count of this clonotype. This chain connects TRBV5-1 to TRBJ1-4; possible D gene TRBD1, 6 bases. Germline V gene sequence: CDR1 SGHRS, CDR2 YFSETQ. This CDR3 has 14 residues. Between the trimmed V and J ends, which lost 0 bases and 8 bases, there was a span of 11 bases. Here the CDR3 DNA reads TGCGCCAGCAGCTTGGAGGGGGGCGAAGAAAAACTGTTTTTT. Its translation is CASSLEGGEEKLFF.

The V and J genes are TRBV2 and TRBJ2-7; D remains unclear. This CDR3 is built from 13 residues. Deletions cut 4 bases from V and 3 bases from J, with 10 bases between. Germline V CDR1 and CDR2: SNHLY, FYNNEI. Here the CDR3 reads CASSAALLYEQYF. As DNA, the CDR3 is TGTGCCAGCAGTGCGGCCCTACTCTACGAGCAGTACTTC.

This rearrangement joins TRBV4-3 to TRBJ2-1; a possible D gene is TRBD2 (6 bases). Trimming removed 0 bases at V and 7 bases at J, with 16 bases between. This CDR3 comprises 16 residues. Looked up from germline, CDR1 is LGHNA and CDR2 is YSLEER. As DNA, the CDR3 is TGCGCCAGCAGCCAAGATCATGGAGGGGTTGGAAATGAGCAGTTCTTC. This encodes CASSQDHGGVGNEQFF.

The chain uses TRBV12-3 or TRBV12-4 and TRBJ2-1; D is unclear. This CDR3 comprises 12 residues. V shed 3 bases and J shed 6 bases, with 6 bases lying between them. This CDR3 reads CASSFLSNEQFF. For the CDR3, the DNA is TGTGCCAGCAGTTTCTTGAGCAATGAGCAGTTCTTC.

The rearrangement uses TRBV6-6 and TRBJ2-5; 7 positions agree with TRBD1. CDR3 length: 13 residues. Per the germline V gene, CDR1 is MNHNY and CDR2 is SVGAGI (reference sequence). Trimming took 4 bases from V and 4 from J; bases not matched to a gene: 3. In DNA form, the CDR3 reads TGTGCCAGCAGTTCACACAGGGGAGAGACCCAGTACTTC. Translated, it gives CASSSHRGETQYF.

The rearrangement joins TRBV11-1 to TRBJ2-3; possibly TRBD2 for D (6 bases). V was shortened by 5 bases and J by 2 bases, with 14 bases between the two germline ends. The CDR3 spans 15 residues. CDR1 is SGHAT, CDR2 FQDESV, per germline (reference sequence). The CDR3 loop reads CASSPLWGDTDTQYF. CDR3 in DNA: TGTGCCAGCAGCCCCCTGTGGGGGGACACAGATACGCAGTATTTT.